This T cell receptor beta chain stems from a study of OX40 agonist ivuxolimab in advanced cancers. Notes on the research overall: The costimulatory receptor OX40 (CD134) was targeted by ivuxolimab, a fully human IgG2 agonistic monoclonal antibody. Intravenous ivuxolimab was administered to patients every 2 weeks at six dose levels: 0.01, 0.1, 0.3, 1.5, 3 and 10 mg/kg. Partial responses occurred in three dose-escalation patients: two with cutaneous melanoma and one with hepatocellular carcinoma. Peripheral TCRbeta sequencing aimed to test whether ivuxolimab altered TCR sequence diversity and caused clonal T-cell expansion. The monotherapy dose-escalation portion (N = 52 patients) of the phase I ivuxolimab trial is reported in the paper. Prior anti-PD-1, anti-PD-L1 or anti-CTLA-4 therapy was permitted, and approximately 40% of dose-escalation patients had received checkpoint inhibitors. In the dose-escalation cohort, roughly 80% of patients were male, and the mean age was approximately 60 years, with a range of about 20 to 79. Of the approximately 50 dose-escalation patients, hepatocellular carcinoma was present in around 20, melanoma in approximately 15, renal cell carcinoma in 9 and head and neck cancer in 9.

Looking up the germline V gene (reference sequence) yields CDR1 DFQATT and CDR2 SNEGSKA. Reading from cysteine to phenylalanine, the CDR3 counts 9 amino acids. Left in the record is the CDR3 DNA by itself, 27 bases read in frame from the first base. The paper's findings and limits, for the study overall: On average, CD8+ T cells showed more expanded clones than CD4+ T cells after ivuxolimab. Antigen specificity was not determined for the clonally expanded peripheral T cells. Low levels of normalized T-cell clonal expansion were also seen in some patients who did not respond. In partial responders in the 0.1-3.0 mg/kg groups, normalized peripheral clonal expansion was found to be among the lowest, especially among CD8+ T cells. At doses of 0.1 to 3.0 mg/kg, clonal expansion of both CD4+ and CD8+ T cells in blood was seen between baseline and week 6.

For sequencing of the TCRbeta CDR3 region, genomic DNA was extracted from the sorted cells. The immunoSEQ Assay was used to sequence the TCRbeta CDR3 regions. The immuneACCESS repertoire file appears here via TCRdb, limited to in-frame rearrangements. These files lack a portion of the clones; in checked studies, under half of the deficit traces to unresolved V genes, and the cause of the others is not known. For this sample the table gives some 45,000 clones, of which approximately 86% were detected only once. 0.35% to 0.45% of the sample is held by the ten biggest clonotypes. Patients with a history of autoimmune disease or receiving systemic immunosuppression were excluded from the trial. In every dose cohort, peripheral blood was drawn for TCR sequencing at baseline, cycle 4 day 1, and cycle 7 day 1. Samples were obtained from an open-label, multicenter, first-in-human phase I dose-escalation trial of ivuxolimab. The trial enrolled adults with locally advanced or metastatic head and neck squamous cell, hepatocellular, melanoma or renal cell carcinoma. CD4+ and CD8+ T cells were sorted separately from peripheral blood before TCR sequencing.

Turning to this clone: Its antigen is currently not known. One base away there is no much larger clone; base qualities are not given.

This chain joins TRBV20-1 to TRBJ1-2, and the D gene may be TRBD1, 6 bases matching. The sequencing here drew on CD4+ or CD8+ T cells sorted from blood, taken in a trial of the OX40 agonist ivuxolimab. This TCR was sampled from an adult with an advanced solid tumor such as melanoma, head and neck, liver or kidney cancer. The nucleotide sequence is given as TGCAGCCCCGGGGGCGGCTACACCTTC. It is translated as CSPGGGYTF.